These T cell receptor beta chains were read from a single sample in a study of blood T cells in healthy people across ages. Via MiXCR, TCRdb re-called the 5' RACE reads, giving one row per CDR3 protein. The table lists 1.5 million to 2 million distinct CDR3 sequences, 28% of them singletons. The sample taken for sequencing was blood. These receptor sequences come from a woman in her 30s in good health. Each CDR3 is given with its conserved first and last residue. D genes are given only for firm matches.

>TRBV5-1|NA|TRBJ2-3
CASSLVPGTDTQYF
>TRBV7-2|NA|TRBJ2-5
CASSLRVLPSQEAQYF
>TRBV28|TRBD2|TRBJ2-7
CASSTSGLADQEQYF
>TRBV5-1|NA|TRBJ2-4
CASSPTAGENIQYF
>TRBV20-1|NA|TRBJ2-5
CSARSPGKETQYF
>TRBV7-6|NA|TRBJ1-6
CASSLAVRQGPYSPLHF
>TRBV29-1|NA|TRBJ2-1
CSAEGEGTYEQFF
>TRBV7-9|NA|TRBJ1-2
CASSTTEVQAENGYTF
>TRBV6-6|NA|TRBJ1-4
CASSTGQTNEKRFF
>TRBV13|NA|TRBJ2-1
CASSFASEGAYNEQFF
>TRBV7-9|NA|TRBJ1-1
CASSIGEREAFF
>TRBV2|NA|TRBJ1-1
CASRAFGTGNTEAFF
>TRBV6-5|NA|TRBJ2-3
CASSYSGGRGSDTQYF
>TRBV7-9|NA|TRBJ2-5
CASSPPGRLIQETQYF
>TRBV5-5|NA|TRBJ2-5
CASSLDRLGRQETQYF
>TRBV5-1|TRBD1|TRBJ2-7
CASSPLGDRVSGEQYF
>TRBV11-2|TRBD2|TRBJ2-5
CASSTVGLAQETQYF
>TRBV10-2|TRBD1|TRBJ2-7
CASQRTGAGYEQYF
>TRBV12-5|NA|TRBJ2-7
CASGRGEISYEQYF
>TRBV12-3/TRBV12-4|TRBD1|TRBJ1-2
CASSPGQELYGYTF
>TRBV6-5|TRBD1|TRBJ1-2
CASSPEVGTGGGYTF
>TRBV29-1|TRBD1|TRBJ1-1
CSVGQDPTEAFF
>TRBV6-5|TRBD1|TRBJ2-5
CASTRGRWETQYF
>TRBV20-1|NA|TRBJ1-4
CSAKKGPDEKLFF